These 15 T cell receptor beta chains were sequenced from one sample in a study of ipilimumab plus nivolumab after autologous stem cell transplantation. The protocol was immunoSEQ multiplex PCR, while the TCRdb copy is restricted to in-frame clones and leaves out a portion. Found here are about 10,000 clones, approximately 74% of them singletons; the top ten hold 15% to 20%. The sequencing used PBMCs, collected in a trial of ipilimumab plus nivolumab as post-transplant consolidation. These receptors were taken from a female donor with multiple myeloma.

This rearrangement joins TRBV28 to TRBJ1-6; 7 positions match TRBD1. Per germline, CDR1 MDHEN and CDR2 SYDVKM. The J segment lost 4 bases and the V segment lost 4 bases, leaving 7 bases of the junction unmatched. This CDR3 spans 16 amino acids. CDR3 DNA sequence: TGTGCCAGCAGTTCAGGGACAGAGGCTTATAATTCACCCCTCCACTTT. This gives the protein CASSSGTEAYNSPLHF. Full variable domain (outside the CDR3, taken from reference TRBV28 and TRBJ1-6): DVKVTQSSRYLVKRTGEKVFLECVQDMDHENMFWYRQDPGLGLRLIYFSYDVKMKEKGDIPEGYSVSREKKERFSLILESASTNQTSMYLCASSSGTEAYNSPLHFGNGTRLTVT.

This clone was seen once. The rearrangement uses TRBV6-5 and TRBJ1-2; tentative D call: TRBD1 (6 bases). CDR1 and CDR2 (germline): MNHEY, SVGAGI. CDR3 size: 12 residues. With 10 bases removed from V and 4 bases from J, the gap between germline ends came to 13 bases. The CDR3 DNA sequence: TGTGCCACGCAGGGGTTCGGCTATGGCTACACCTTC. Translated: CATQGFGYGYTF.

By share, this clone counts as medium-sized (0.01 to 0.1%). The rearrangement links TRBV2 to TRBJ2-7, with 9 bases fitting TRBD1. J lost 6 bases, V lost 6 bases, and 9 bases had no gene match. The germline V gene encodes CDR1 SNHLY and CDR2 FYNNEI. The CDR3 consists of 14 residues. CDR3 residues: CASREGTGTSEQYF. The CDR3 coding sequence is TGTGCCAGCAGGGAGGGGACAGGGACTTCCGAGCAGTACTTC.

This clone was seen a few times. The chain combines TRBV6-5 with TRBJ1-1; no firm D call. The germline V gene encodes CDR1 MNHEY and CDR2 SVGAGI. This CDR3 is 15 amino acids long. V was clipped by 5 bases and J by 1 base, with 14 bases between them. CDR3 sequence (DNA): TGTGCCAGCAGTCTCTTCCCGACTCAGAACACTGAAGCTTTCTTT. Translating it yields CASSLFPTQNTEAFF.

This clone occurred a few times. The V and J genes are TRBV19 and TRBJ1-1; 9 bases line up with TRBD1. The V segment lost 2 bases and the J segment 5 bases; nucleotides outside the gene matches: 3. The CDR3 is 14 amino acids. In germline, CDR1 is LNHDA, CDR2 SQIVND (reference sequence). This chain's CDR3 is CASSIMDRGTEAFF. As DNA, the CDR3 is TGTGCCAGTAGTATAATGGACAGGGGAACTGAAGCTTTCTTT.

The chain recombines TRBV11-2 with TRBJ2-7; D may match TRBD1 or TRBD2 (5 bases each). CDR1 and CDR2 (germline): SGHAT, FQNNGV. This CDR3 is 15 amino acids long. V was pared by 1 base and J by 0 bases, with 10 bases between. The CDR3 DNA reads TGTGCCAGCAGCTTAGGGGACCGCATCTCCTACGAGCAGTACTTC. Protein sequence: CASSLGDRISYEQYF.

The J gene is TRBJ2-3, the V gene TRBV7-2; possible D gene TRBD2, 5 bases. The V gene lost 6 bases and the J gene lost 8 bases, with 24 bases spanning the gap. The germline V gene has CDR1 SGHTA and CDR2 FQGNSA. CDR3 length: 16 residues. This CDR3 is CASRPIQDWPRGTQYF. The CDR3 DNA reads as TGTGCCAGCAGACCCATCCAGGACTGGCCCCGGGGTACGCAGTATTTT.

Points on this clone: The junction departs from the called germline gene at one end, perhaps through a read error. The chain is built from TRBV29-1 and TRBJ2-3; 11 bases agree with TRBD2. This CDR3 is built from 13 residues. CDR1 is SQVTM and CDR2 is ANQGSEA in the germline V gene. The CDR3 DNA is TGCACCGGGTTAGCGGGAGGGCCAGATGCGCAGTATTTT. Its translation is CTGLAGGPDAQYF.

V and J are TRBV7-3 and TRBJ2-2; 8 nucleotides align to TRBD2. V shed 5 bases, J shed 8 bases, and the junction held 4 bases outside the gene matches. The CDR3 runs 13 residues. CDR1 is SGHTA, CDR2 FQGTGA, per germline. The CDR3 DNA follows: TGTGCCAGCAGCCCGACTAGCGTGGGGGAGCTGTTTTTT. This sequence encodes CASSPTSVGELFF.

This rearrangement joins TRBV28 to TRBJ1-1, with TRBD1 as a possible D gene (5 bases). V was pared by 3 bases and J by 0 bases, with 11 bases between. The CDR3 spans 15 residues. Germline V lookup: CDR1 MDHEN, CDR2 SYDVKM. CDR3: CASSFAGTVNTEAFF. The CDR3 DNA is TGTGCCAGCAGTTTCGCCGGGACGGTGAACACTGAAGCTTTCTTT.

This clone was picked up one time. This sequence joins TRBV14 and TRBJ2-3; the D is unclear. This CDR3 spans 15 amino acids. The germline CDR1 and CDR2 sequences are SGHDN and FVKESK. Deletions cut 0 bases from V and 2 bases from J, with 9 bases between. Here the CDR3 reads CASSQDVAATDTQYF. The DNA for the CDR3 is TGTGCCAGCAGCCAAGATGTAGCAGCCACAGATACGCAGTATTTT. Filled out from reference TRBV14 and TRBJ2-3, the complete variable domain reads EAGVTQFPSHSVIEKGQTVTLRCDPISGHDNLYWYRRVMGKEIKFLLHFVKESKQDESGMPNNRFLAERTGGTYSTLKVQPAELEDSGVYFCASSQDVAATDTQYFGPGTRLTVL.

V gene TRBV5-1 combines with J gene TRBJ1-3; a weak D match, TRBD1 (6 bases). The CDR3 extends over 14 amino acids. V lost 2 bases and J lost 3, with 9 bases in between. Germline V gene lookup returns CDR1 SGHRS and CDR2 YFSETQ. The chain's CDR3 is CASSFQGSGNTIYF. In nucleotides, the CDR3 is TGCGCCAGCAGCTTTCAGGGGAGTGGAAACACCATATATTTT.

The chain employs TRBV5-4 and TRBJ2-3; D not certain. The V end lost 1 base, the J end lost 4 bases, and 10 bases lay between the germline ends. Germline assignment: CDR1 SGHNT and CDR2 YYREEE (reference sequence). This CDR3 contains 14 residues. The CDR3 bases are TGTGCCAGCAGCTTGACGCGAGCAGCAGATACGCAGTATTTT. This translates into CASSLTRAADTQYF. Combining the CDR3 with reference TRBV5-4 and TRBJ2-3 gives the whole variable domain ETGVTQSPTHLIKTRGQQVTLRCSSQSGHNTVSWYQQALGQGPQFIFQYYREEENGRGNFPPRFSGLQFPNYSSELNVNALELDDSALYLCASSLTRAADTQYFGPGTRLTVL.

This clone was observed a few times. The rearrangement links TRBV7-6 to TRBJ2-1; no clear D gene. CDR3 length: 15 amino acids. The V end lost 2 bases, the J end lost 10 bases, and 18 bases lay between the germline ends. The V gene's germline CDR1 is SGHVS and CDR2 FNYEAQ. In DNA form, the CDR3 reads TGTGCCAGCAGCTTACAAGCCCCCCTAGGTTACGAGCAGTTCTTC. Translation gives CASSLQAPLGYEQFF.

CDR3 sequence reads: CASSPRTGGMNTEAFF. The DNA of the CDR3 is TGTGCCAGCAGCCCCCGGACAGGGGGTATGAACACTGAAGCTTTCTTT. This rearrangement joins TRBV9 to TRBJ1-1; 10 nucleotides line up with TRBD1. This CDR3 is 16 amino acids long. Per germline, CDR1 SGDLS and CDR2 YYNGEE. The V segment lost 4 bases and the J segment 0 bases; nucleotides outside the gene matches: 6.